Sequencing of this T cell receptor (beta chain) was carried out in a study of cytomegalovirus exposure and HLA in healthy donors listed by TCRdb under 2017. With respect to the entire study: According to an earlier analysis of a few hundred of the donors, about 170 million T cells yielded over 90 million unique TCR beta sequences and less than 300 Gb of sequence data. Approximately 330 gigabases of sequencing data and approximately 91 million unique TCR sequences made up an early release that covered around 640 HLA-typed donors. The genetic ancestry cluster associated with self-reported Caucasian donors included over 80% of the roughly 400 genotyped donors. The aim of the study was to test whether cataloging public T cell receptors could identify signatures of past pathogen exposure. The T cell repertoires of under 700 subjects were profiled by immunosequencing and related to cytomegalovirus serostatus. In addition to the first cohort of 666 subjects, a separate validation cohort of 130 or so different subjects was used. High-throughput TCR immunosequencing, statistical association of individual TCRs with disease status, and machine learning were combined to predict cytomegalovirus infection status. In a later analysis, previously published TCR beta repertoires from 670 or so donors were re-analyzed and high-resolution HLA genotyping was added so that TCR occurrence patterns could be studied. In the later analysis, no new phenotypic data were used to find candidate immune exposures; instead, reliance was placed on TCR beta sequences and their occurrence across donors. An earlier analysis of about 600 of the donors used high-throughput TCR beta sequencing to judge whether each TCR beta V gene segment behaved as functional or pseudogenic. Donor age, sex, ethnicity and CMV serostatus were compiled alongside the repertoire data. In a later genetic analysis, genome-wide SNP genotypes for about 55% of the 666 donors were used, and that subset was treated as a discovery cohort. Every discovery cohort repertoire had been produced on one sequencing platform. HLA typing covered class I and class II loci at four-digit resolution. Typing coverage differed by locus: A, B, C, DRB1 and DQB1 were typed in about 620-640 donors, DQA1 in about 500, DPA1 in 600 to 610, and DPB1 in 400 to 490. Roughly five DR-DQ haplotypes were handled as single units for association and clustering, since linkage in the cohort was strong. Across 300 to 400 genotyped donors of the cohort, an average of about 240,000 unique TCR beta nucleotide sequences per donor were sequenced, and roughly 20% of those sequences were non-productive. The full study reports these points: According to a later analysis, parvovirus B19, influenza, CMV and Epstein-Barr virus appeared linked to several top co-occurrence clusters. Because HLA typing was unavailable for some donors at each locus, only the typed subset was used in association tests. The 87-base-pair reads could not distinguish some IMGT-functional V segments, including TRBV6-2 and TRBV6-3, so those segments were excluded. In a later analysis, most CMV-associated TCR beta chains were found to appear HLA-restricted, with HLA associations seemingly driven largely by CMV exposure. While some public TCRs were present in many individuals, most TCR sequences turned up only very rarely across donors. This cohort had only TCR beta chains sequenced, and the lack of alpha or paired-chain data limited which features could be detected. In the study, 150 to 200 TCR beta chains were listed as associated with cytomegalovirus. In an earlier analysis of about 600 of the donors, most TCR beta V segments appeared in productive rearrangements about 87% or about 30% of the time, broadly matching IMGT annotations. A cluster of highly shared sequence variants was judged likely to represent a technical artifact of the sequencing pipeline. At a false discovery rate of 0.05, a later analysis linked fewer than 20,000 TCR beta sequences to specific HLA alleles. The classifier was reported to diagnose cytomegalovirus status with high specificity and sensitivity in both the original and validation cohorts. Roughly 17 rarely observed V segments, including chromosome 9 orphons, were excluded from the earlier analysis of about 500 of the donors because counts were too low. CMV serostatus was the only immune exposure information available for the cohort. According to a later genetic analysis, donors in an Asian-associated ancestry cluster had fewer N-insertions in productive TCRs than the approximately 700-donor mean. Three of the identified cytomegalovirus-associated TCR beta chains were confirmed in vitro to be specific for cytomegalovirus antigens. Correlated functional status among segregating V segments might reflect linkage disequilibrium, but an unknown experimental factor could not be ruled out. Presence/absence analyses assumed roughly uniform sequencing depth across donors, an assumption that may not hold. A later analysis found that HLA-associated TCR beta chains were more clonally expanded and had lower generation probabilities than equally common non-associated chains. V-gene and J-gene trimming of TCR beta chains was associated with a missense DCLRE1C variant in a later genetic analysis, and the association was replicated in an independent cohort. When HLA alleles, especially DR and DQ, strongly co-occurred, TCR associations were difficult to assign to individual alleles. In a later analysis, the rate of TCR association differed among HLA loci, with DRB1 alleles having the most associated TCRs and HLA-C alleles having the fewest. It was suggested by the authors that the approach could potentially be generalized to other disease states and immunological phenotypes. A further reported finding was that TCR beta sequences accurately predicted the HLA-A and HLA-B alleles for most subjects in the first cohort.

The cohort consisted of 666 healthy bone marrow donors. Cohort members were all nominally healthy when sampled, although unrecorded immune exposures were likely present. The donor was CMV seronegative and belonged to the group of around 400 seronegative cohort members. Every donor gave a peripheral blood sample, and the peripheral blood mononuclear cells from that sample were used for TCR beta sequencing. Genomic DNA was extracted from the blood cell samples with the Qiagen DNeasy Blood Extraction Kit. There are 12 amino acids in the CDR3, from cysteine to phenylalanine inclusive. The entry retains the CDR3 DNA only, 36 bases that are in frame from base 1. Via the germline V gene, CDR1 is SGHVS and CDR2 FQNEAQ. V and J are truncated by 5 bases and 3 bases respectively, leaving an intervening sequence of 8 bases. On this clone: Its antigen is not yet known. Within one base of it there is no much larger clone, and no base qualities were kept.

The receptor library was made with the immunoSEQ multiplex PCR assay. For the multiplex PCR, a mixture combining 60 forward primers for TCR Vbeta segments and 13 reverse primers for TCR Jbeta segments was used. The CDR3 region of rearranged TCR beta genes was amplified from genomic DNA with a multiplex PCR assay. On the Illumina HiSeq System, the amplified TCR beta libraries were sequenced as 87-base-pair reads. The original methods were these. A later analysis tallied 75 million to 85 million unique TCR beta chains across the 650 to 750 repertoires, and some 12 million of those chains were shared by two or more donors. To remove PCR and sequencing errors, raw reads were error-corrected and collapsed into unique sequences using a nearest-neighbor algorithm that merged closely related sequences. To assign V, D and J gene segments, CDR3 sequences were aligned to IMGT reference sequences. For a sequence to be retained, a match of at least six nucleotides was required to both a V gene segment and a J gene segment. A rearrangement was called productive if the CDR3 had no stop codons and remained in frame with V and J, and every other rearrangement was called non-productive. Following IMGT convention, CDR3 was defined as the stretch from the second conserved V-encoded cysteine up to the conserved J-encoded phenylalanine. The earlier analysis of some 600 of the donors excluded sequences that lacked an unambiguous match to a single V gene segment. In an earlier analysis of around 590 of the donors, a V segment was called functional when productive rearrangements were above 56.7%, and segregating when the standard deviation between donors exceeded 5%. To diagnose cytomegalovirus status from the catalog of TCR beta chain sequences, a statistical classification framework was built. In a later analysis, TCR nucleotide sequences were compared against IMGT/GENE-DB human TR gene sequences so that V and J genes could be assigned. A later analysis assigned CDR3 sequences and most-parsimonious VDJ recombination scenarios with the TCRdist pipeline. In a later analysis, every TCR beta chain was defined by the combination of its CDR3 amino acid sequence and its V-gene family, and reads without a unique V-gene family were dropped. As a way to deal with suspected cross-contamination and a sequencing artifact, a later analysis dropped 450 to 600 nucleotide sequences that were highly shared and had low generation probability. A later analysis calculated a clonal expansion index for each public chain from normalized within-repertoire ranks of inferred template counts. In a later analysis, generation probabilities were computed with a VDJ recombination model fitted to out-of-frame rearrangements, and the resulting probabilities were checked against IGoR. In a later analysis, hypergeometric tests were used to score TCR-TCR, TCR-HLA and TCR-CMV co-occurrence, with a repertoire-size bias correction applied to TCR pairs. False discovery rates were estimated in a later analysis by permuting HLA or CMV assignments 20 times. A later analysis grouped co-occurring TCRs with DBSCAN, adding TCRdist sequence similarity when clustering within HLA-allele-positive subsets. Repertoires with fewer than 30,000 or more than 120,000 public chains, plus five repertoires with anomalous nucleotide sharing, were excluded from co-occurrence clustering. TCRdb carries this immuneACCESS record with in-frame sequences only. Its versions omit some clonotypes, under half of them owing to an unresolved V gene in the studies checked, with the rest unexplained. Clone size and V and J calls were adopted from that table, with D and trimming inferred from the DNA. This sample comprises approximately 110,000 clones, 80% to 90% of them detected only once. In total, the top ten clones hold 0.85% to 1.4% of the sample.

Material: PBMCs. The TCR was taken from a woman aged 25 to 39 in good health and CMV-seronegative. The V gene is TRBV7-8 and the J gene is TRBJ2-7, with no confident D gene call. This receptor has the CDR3 CASSPSGYEQYF. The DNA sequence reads TGTGCCAGCAGCCCATCAGGCTACGAGCAGTACTTC.